A single sample is the source of the 14 T cell receptor beta chains below, sequenced in a study of metastatic and nonmetastatic thyroid tumors (dated by TCRdb to about 2020). Library method: PCR. TCRdb records Illumina HiSeq 4000 as the sequencer. Starting from the raw public reads, TCRdb applied fastp trimming at Q25, assembled clones with MiXCR and retained in-frame beta chains. Here the sample has 11,000 or so clones; about 37% occur a single time. About 16% of the sample lies in the top ten. Before undergoing thyroid surgery, none of the patients had been given any kind of treatment. Material: tumor tissue. All receptors derive from a female donor with papillary thyroid cancer or a benign thyroid nodule (not recorded which). Some clones in this sample may be carry-over from other donors' samples.

Of note for this clone: A junction boundary mismatches the germline segment, possibly from a read error. CDR3 in DNA: TGTGCCAGCAGTGCGGACGGGTTCAATGAGGAGTTCTTC. Translating gives CASSADGFNEEFF. The rearrangement links TRBV6-1 to TRBJ2-1; D is uncertain. Germline-derived CDR1 and CDR2 are MNHNS and SASEGT. The CDR3 runs 13 residues.

V is TRBV6-1 and J is TRBJ2-2, with a possible D match to TRBD1 (6 bases). CDR3 length equals 16 residues. CDR1 is MNHNS and CDR2 is SASEGT in the germline V gene. V was trimmed by 7 bases and J by 8 bases, leaving 23 bases between them. The CDR3 sequence is CASKEYRGRGSGELFF. In DNA form, the CDR3 reads TGTGCCAGCAAAGAATATAGGGGCAGGGGCAGTGGGGAGCTGTTTTTT.

Within the sample, this clone is large. Other DNA sequences in the same sample also yield this CDR3. This chain connects TRBV20-1 to TRBJ2-7; TRBD2 might be the D (5 bases). This CDR3 is 11 amino acids long. V was clipped by 5 bases and J by 4 bases, with 9 bases between them. CDR1 is DFQATT and CDR2 is SNEGSKA in the germline V gene (reference sequence). CDR3 nucleotides: TGCAGTGCTCGGAGACTATACGAGCAGTACTTC. Encoded protein: CSARRLYEQYF.

By its share, this clone is large. The chain links TRBV14 to TRBJ1-5; unclear D gene. V lost 4 bases to trimming and J lost 9 bases, with 13 bases between them. Looked up from germline, CDR1 is SGHDN and CDR2 is FVKESK. This CDR3 is built from 13 residues. The CDR3 loop is CASSPTVSGPQHF. The CDR3 DNA sequence: TGTGCCAGCAGCCCCACTGTCTCAGGGCCCCAGCATTTT. The entire variable domain, with the rest obtained from reference TRBV14 and TRBJ1-5, is as follows: EAGVTQFPSHSVIEKGQTVTLRCDPISGHDNLYWYRRVMGKEIKFLLHFVKESKQDESGMPNNRFLAERTGGTYSTLKVQPAELEDSGVYFCASSPTVSGPQHFGDGTRLSIL.

The chain carries TRBV11-3 and TRBJ2-2, with unresolved D. This CDR3 has 14 amino acids. V dropped 5 bases and J dropped 1 base, with 8 bases sitting between them. CDR1 and CDR2 (germline): SGHNT, YENEEA. CDR3 DNA sequence: TGTGCCAGCAGCCCCCGACAGAACACCGGGGAGCTGTTTTTT. This translates into CASSPRQNTGELFF.

This chain joins TRBV7-9 and TRBJ2-5; D remains unclear. The CDR3 is 17 residues long. CDR1 is SEHNR, CDR2 FQNEAQ, per germline (reference sequence). The V and J ends lost 3 bases and 2 bases respectively, with 19 bases between them. CDR3 residues: CASSFGRNLARQETQYF. The CDR3 DNA follows: TGTGCCAGCAGCTTCGGCAGGAACCTCGCCCGACAAGAGACCCAGTACTTC.

The chain recombines TRBV5-1 with TRBJ2-3; a weak D match, TRBD2 (5 bases). CDR3 length equals 14 residues. With 1 base removed from V and 1 base from J, the gap between germline ends came to 7 bases. Germline CDR1 reads SGHRS; CDR2 reads YFSETQ. For the CDR3, the DNA is TGCGCCAGCAGCTTGAACGGGGGCACAGATACGCAGTATTTT. It specifies CASSLNGGTDTQYF.

This clone is large by share. The chain uses TRBV27 and TRBJ2-2, with a tentative D call TRBD1 (6 bases). This CDR3 has 14 amino acids. The V end was cut by 2 bases, the J end by 7 bases, with 11 bases between. Per germline, CDR1 MNHEY and CDR2 SMNVEV (reference sequence). CDR3 DNA sequence: TGTGCCAGCAGTTTAGAGCAGGGGATCGGGGAGCTGTTTTTT. Translated: CASSLEQGIGELFF.

V is TRBV20-1 and J is TRBJ1-4; TRBD1 might be the D (5 bases). Trimming removed 0 bases at V and 7 bases at J, with 9 bases between. Germline V gene lookup returns CDR1 DFQATT and CDR2 SNEGSKA (reference sequence). This CDR3 contains 13 residues. The CDR3 region is CSARDFRVEKLFF. CDR3 nucleotides: TGCAGTGCTAGAGATTTCAGGGTTGAAAAACTGTTTTTT.

The chain couples TRBV6-1 to TRBJ2-7; D is unresolved. Germline V lookup: CDR1 MNHNS, CDR2 SASEGT. V shed 2 bases and J shed 2 bases, with 13 bases lying between them. This CDR3 region has 15 residues. CDR3 nucleotide sequence: TGTGCCAGCAGTGAATCGCCGACGGTCCCCTACGAGCAGTACTTC. It is translated as CASSESPTVPYEQYF.

This clone turned up a few times. The gene calls are TRBV12-3 or TRBV12-4 and TRBJ2-3, with a tentative D call TRBD2 (5 bases). This CDR3 has 14 residues. V lost 6 bases, J lost 4 bases, and 14 bases lay in between. CDR3: CASSPPAGADTQYF. For the CDR3, the DNA is TGTGCCAGCAGCCCCCCCGCGGGCGCAGATACGCAGTATTTT.

The chain recombines TRBV20-1 with TRBJ1-5; 8 bases are a match to TRBD1. With V trimmed by 3 bases and J by 5 bases, 3 bases remained unmatched. Germline lookup yields CDR1 DFQATT and CDR2 SNEGSKA (reference sequence). The CDR3 consists of 13 residues. CDR3 in DNA: TGCAGTGCTAGCGGACAGGGAGATCAGCCCCAGCATTTT. This translates into CSASGQGDQPQHF.

CDR3 nucleotides: TGTGCCAGCAGCTTTGGACACCTTCAAGAGACCCAGTACTTC. Translating it yields CASSFGHLQETQYF. The chain has TRBV11-2 and TRBJ2-5, with a possible D match to TRBD1 (5 bases). The CDR3 is made up of 14 amino acids. Germline V CDR1 and CDR2: SGHAT, FQNNGV. The V end lost 3 bases, the J end lost 2 bases, and 10 bases lay between the germline ends. Filled out from reference TRBV11-2 and TRBJ2-5, the complete variable domain reads EAGVAQSPRYKIIEKRQSVAFWCNPISGHATLYWYQQILGQGPKLLIQFQNNGVVDDSQLPKDRFSAERLKGVDSTLKIQPAKLEDSAVYLCASSFGHLQETQYFGPGTRLLVL.

The V and J genes are TRBV7-9 and TRBJ1-2, with 8 bases that match TRBD1. The CDR3 runs to 15 residues. Germline V gene sequence: CDR1 SEHNR, CDR2 FQNEAQ (reference sequence). V shed 4 bases, J shed 4 bases, and the junction held 8 bases outside the gene matches. The CDR3 DNA is TGTGCCAGCAGCTACACAGGGGGGGTGGGCTATGGCTACACCTTC. It translates to CASSYTGGVGYGYTF. Looking up the rest from reference TRBV7-9 and TRBJ1-2 gives the full variable domain: DTGVSQNPRHKITKRGQNVTFRCDPISEHNRLYWYRQTLGQGPEFLTYFQNEAQLEKSRLLSDRFSAERPKGSFSTLEIQRTEQGDSAMYLCASSYTGGVGYGYTFGSGTRLTVV.